A selection of T cell receptor beta chains follows, all from one sample in a study of T cell responses to AZD1222 COVID-19 vaccine. The data were produced by immunoSEQ multiplex PCR, yet TCRdb's version contains in-frame clones alone and is incomplete. The table shows about 140,000 clones, with roughly 91% occurring only once. Sequencing used peripheral blood, obtained 28 days after the second AZD1222 dose. Every receptor here comes from an adult who received the AZD1222 COVID-19 vaccine. The CDR3 runs from the conserved cysteine through the conserved F or W. D genes are given only for firm matches. Size tells how often a clone was seen (once, few, many) or the class of an expanded clone, and some rows leave it out.

. | TRBJ1-6 | TRBV6-5 | TRBD1 | CASSWGQGYNSPLHF | TGTGCCAGCAGTTGGGGACAGGGGTATAATTCACCCCTCCACTTT
. | TRBJ1-2 | TRBV10-1 | TRBD1 | CASELTQGQAPVGGYTF | TGCGCCAGCGAATTAACTCAAGGACAGGCCCCTGTTGGAGGCTACACCTTC
. | TRBJ2-7 | TRBV28 | TRBD1 | CATTRPDRSYEQYF | TGTGCCACCACTCGGCCGGACAGGTCCTACGAGCAGTACTTC
. | TRBJ1-3 | TRBV6-2/TRBV6-3 | . | CASSYSPHRDLGNTIYF | TGTGCCAGCAGTTACTCCCCACATCGGGATCTTGGAAACACCATATATTTT
. | TRBJ2-7 | TRBV19 | TRBD1 | CASSISRDRGGEQYF | TGTGCCAGTAGTATATCCCGGGACAGGGGTGGCGAGCAGTACTTC
. | TRBJ1-3 | TRBV7-9 | . | CASSFVGYGNTIYF | TGTGCCAGCAGCTTCGTTGGGTACGGAAACACCATATATTTT
. | TRBJ2-5 | TRBV7-2 | . | CASSLVGETQYF | TGTGCCAGCAGCTTAGTTGGAGAGACCCAGTACTTC
. | TRBJ2-7 | TRBV6-1 | . | CASSESGSQYF | TGTGCCAGCAGTGAGTCCGGGTCTCAGTACTTC
. | TRBJ2-3 | TRBV5-1 | . | CASSLAPAGGPTDTQYF | TGCGCCAGCAGCTTGGCCCCTGCAGGGGGGCCGACAGATACGCAGTATTTT
. | TRBJ2-7 | TRBV7-2 | TRBD1 | CASSFGQGFYYEQYF | TGTGCCAGCAGCTTCGGACAGGGGTTCTACTACGAGCAGTACTTC
. | TRBJ2-7 | TRBV14 | . | CASSQMRDEQYF | TGTGCCAGCAGCCAAATGAGAGACGAGCAGTACTTC
. | TRBJ2-1 | TRBV24-1 | TRBD2 | CATSDWTSGSNFQGDEQFF | TGTGCCACCAGTGATTGGACTAGCGGGAGTAATTTTCAAGGGGATGAGCAGTTCTTC
. | TRBJ1-3 | TRBV7-2 | TRBD1 | CASSSRTGPNTIYF | TGTGCCAGCAGCTCCCGGACAGGGCCAAACACCATATATTTT
. | TRBJ2-1 | TRBV7-3 | . | CASSSSPTSNEQFF | TGTGCCAGCAGCTCCTCCCCGACTAGTAATGAGCAGTTCTTC
. | TRBJ2-1 | TRBV28 | . | CASSSPGGWRYEQFF | TGTGCCAGCAGTTCCCCTGGCGGTTGGAGGTATGAGCAGTTCTTC
. | TRBJ2-2 | TRBV9 | TRBD2 | CASSLSLAENTGELFF | TGTGCCAGCAGCCTTTCTCTAGCGGAGAACACCGGGGAGCTGTTTTTT
few | TRBJ2-1 | TRBV5-1 | . | CATSTAAYNEQFF | TGCGCCACCTCGACTGCTGCCTACAATGAGCAGTTCTTC
. | TRBJ1-2 | TRBV3-1/TRBV3-2 | . | CASSLIDGGYTF | TGTGCCAGCAGCCTTATCGACGGTGGCTACACCTTC
. | TRBJ1-2 | TRBV5-4 | . | CASSLSDRTYGYTF | TGTGCCAGCAGCTTATCCGACAGGACCTATGGCTACACCTTC
. | TRBJ2-1 | TRBV20-1 | . | CSAGPLEQFF | TGCAGTGCCGGACCACTGGAGCAGTTCTTC
. | TRBJ2-7 | TRBV28 | TRBD1 | CASSTGGHEQYF | TGTGCCAGCAGCACAGGGGGCCACGAGCAGTACTTC
once | TRBJ1-2 | TRBV19 | TRBD1 | CASSTTTGASYGYTF | TGTGCCAGTAGTACAACGACAGGGGCCAGCTATGGCTACACCTTC
. | TRBJ2-5 | TRBV28 | . | CASSHYRVPQETQYF | TGTGCCAGCAGTCATTACAGGGTCCCCCAAGAGACCCAGTACTTC
. | TRBJ2-1 | TRBV12-3/TRBV12-4 | . | CASSRPDRLEWFF | TGTGCCAGCAGTCGCCCCGACAGATTAGAGTGGTTCTTC
. | TRBJ1-1 | TRBV4-2 | . | CASSQEAPPVTEAFF | TGTGCCAGCAGCCAAGAAGCGCCGCCTGTCACTGAAGCTTTCTTT
. | TRBJ2-3 | TRBV3-1/TRBV3-2 | TRBD2 | CASGRLAGMTDTQYF | TGTGCCAGCGGCCGACTAGCGGGGATGACAGATACGCAGTATTTT
once | TRBJ2-3 | TRBV30 | . | CAWSSLGTQYF | TGTGCCTGGAGTAGTTTGGGTACGCAGTATTTT
. | TRBJ1-4 | TRBV6-1 | TRBD1 | CASSGGTGGPEGEKLFF | TGTGCCAGCAGTGGGGGGACAGGGGGACCCGAAGGCGAAAAACTGTTTTTT
once | TRBJ1-3 | TRBV21-1 | . | CASSKVGRQGCGGNTIYF | TGTGCCAGCAGCAAAGTTGGGCGGCAGGGTTGTGGCGGAAACACCATATATTTT
. | TRBJ2-3 | TRBV5-6 | TRBD2 | CASSFSGGNTDTQYF | TGTGCCAGCAGCTTTAGCGGGGGAAACACAGATACGCAGTATTTT
. | TRBJ1-6 | TRBV7-9 | . | CASSSGVSYNSPLHF | TGTGCCAGCAGCTCGGGGGTCTCCTATAATTCACCCCTCCACTTT
. | TRBJ2-3 | TRBV10-3 | TRBD2 | CAISETAGTSGLTDTQYF | TGTGCCATCAGTGAGACGGCAGGGACTAGCGGTCTAACAGATACGCAGTATTTT
. | TRBJ1-3 | TRBV28 | . | CASRLRDTGNTIYF | TGTGCCAGCAGACTCCGGGATACTGGAAACACCATATATTTT
. | TRBJ1-5 | TRBV19 | . | CASSISVSGNQPQHF | TGTGCCAGTAGTATCTCCGTATCGGGCAATCAGCCCCAGCATTTT
. | TRBJ2-6 | TRBV19 | . | CASRRGSGANVLTF | TGTGCCAGTCGCCGGGGGTCTGGGGCCAACGTCCTGACTTTC
once | TRBJ2-7 | TRBV28 | TRBD2 | CASSKDPLAGYEQYF | TGTGCCAGCAGCAAGGATCCACTAGCGGGCTACGAGCAGTACTTC
. | TRBJ2-5 | TRBV5-4 | TRBD2 | CASSTKSGGFQETQYF | TGTGCCAGCAGCACTAAGAGCGGGGGGTTCCAAGAGACCCAGTACTTC
few | TRBJ2-5 | TRBV7-9 | TRBD1 | CASSPGQGVETQYF | TGTGCCAGCAGCCCAGGACAGGGGGTAGAGACCCAGTACTTC
. | TRBJ1-1 | TRBV7-9 | . | CASSPRGLGNTEAFF | TGTGCCAGCAGCCCGCGGGGCCTAGGGAACACTGAAGCTTTCTTT
. | TRBJ1-5 | TRBV7-2 | . | CASSLYRRNSNQPQHF | TGTGCCAGCAGCCTGTACAGGAGGAATAGCAATCAGCCCCAGCATTTT
. | TRBJ2-7 | TRBV19 | TRBD1 | CASSRTGVSYEQYF | TGTGCCAGTAGCCGAACAGGGGTCTCCTACGAGCAGTACTTC
. | TRBJ1-1 | TRBV19 | TRBD1 | CASSNLLPRTGPAFF | TGTGCCAGTAGTAACCTCCTACCACGGACAGGCCCGGCTTTCTTT
. | TRBJ2-2 | TRBV30 | . | CAWSPQNTGELFF | TGTGCCTGGAGTCCACAGAACACCGGGGAGCTGTTTTTT
. | TRBJ1-2 | TRBV7-9 | . | CASSRTENYGYTF | TGTGCCAGCAGCCGGACAGAAAACTATGGCTACACCTTC
. | TRBJ1-2 | TRBV5-1 | . | CASRVMDGNGYTF | TGCGCCAGCAGGGTCATGGACGGAAATGGCTACACCTTC
. | TRBJ1-6 | TRBV27 | . | CASSLRQYNSPLHF | TGTGCCAGCAGTTTACGACAGTATAATTCACCCCTCCACTTT
. | TRBJ1-2 | TRBV6-2/TRBV6-3 | . | CASSYKDRPNYGYTF | TGTGCCAGCAGTTACAAGGACAGACCTAACTATGGCTACACCTTC
. | TRBJ1-6 | TRBV5-1 | . | CASSLGRGSSDSPLHF | TGCGCCAGCAGCTTGGGGAGGGGATCATCGGATTCACCCCTCCACTTT
. | TRBJ1-5 | TRBV28 | . | CASSFVTGGDQPQHF | TGTGCCAGCAGTTTCGTGACAGGAGGGGATCAGCCCCAGCATTTT
. | TRBJ1-4 | TRBV5-1 | . | CASSPNPTGLNEKLFF | TGCGCCAGCAGCCCGAACCCGACAGGCCTTAATGAAAAACTGTTTTTT
. | TRBJ2-1 | TRBV19 | TRBD1 | CASRWDRGTRNEQFF | TGTGCCAGTAGATGGGACAGGGGAACGAGGAATGAGCAGTTCTTC
once | TRBJ1-3 | TRBV29-1 | . | CSVDSRSSGNTIYF | TGCAGCGTTGATTCGCGGAGCTCTGGAAACACCATATATTTT
. | TRBJ1-5 | TRBV7-8 | TRBD1 | CASSLFPGQGPQPQHF | TGTGCCAGCAGCTTATTTCCGGGACAGGGGCCCCAGCCCCAGCATTTT
. | TRBJ1-3 | TRBV7-7 | TRBD1 | CASSLKQGAGNTIYF | TGTGCTAGCAGCTTGAAACAGGGGGCTGGAAACACCATATATTTT